What follows is one T cell receptor (beta chain) and its context. The CDR3 length is 18 residues. Trimming stripped 2 bases from V and 0 bases from J, with 17 bases between. Per germline, CDR1 MRHNA and CDR2 SNTAGT. The data belong to a study of blood T cell repertoires in COVID-19. Study overall: Specimens from acute and convalescent COVID-19 originated in the United States, Italy and Spain.

Original processing notes: Scientists estimated how many nucleated cells there were by amplifying reference gene primers. TCRdb keeps only in-frame clones here, not all; method: immunoSEQ multiplex PCR. V and J calls and clone size are given by that table; D and trimming were obtained from the DNA. The repertoire consists of approximately 150,000 clones, with approximately 88% occurring once and the leading ten covering under 5.5%. The receptor was isolated from a human donor in a cohort sampled during active COVID-19. J is TRBJ2-1 and V is TRBV6-4; TRBD1 is a possible D gene (7 bases). Sequenced: peripheral blood. The CDR3 sequence: CASSDRSLRDSSYNEQFF. In DNA form, the CDR3 reads TGTGCCAGCAGTGACCGTTCCCTGCGGGACAGCTCCTACAATGAGCAGTTCTTC.